What follows are 12 T cell receptor beta chains derived from one specimen sequenced in a study of blood T cell repertoires in COVID-19. Only in-frame clones appear in the TCRdb table, and some are missing; sequencing was by immunoSEQ multiplex PCR. The table lists 200,000 or so clones, approximately 83% of them singletons. Source material: peripheral blood. Receptor source: a man in his sixties with acute or convalescent COVID-19.

The chain is built from TRBV19 and TRBJ2-1; tentative D call: TRBD2 (6 bases). The CDR3 has 14 residues. The germline CDR1 and CDR2 sequences are LNHDA and SQIVND (reference sequence). V was shortened by 1 base and J by 4 bases, with 8 bases between the two germline ends. The CDR3 sequence: CASSIGAGYNEQFF. CDR3 in DNA: TGTGCCAGTAGTATAGGGGCGGGATACAATGAGCAGTTCTTC.

This clone appeared once. J is TRBJ2-7 and V is TRBV7-2, with 12 bases lining up with TRBD2. J lost 4 bases, V lost 2 bases, and 3 bases had no gene match. CDR1 SGHTA and CDR2 FQGNSA come from the germline V gene. This CDR3 comprises 15 residues. The CDR3 DNA reads TGTGCCAGCAGCTTAACTAGCGGGAGGAATTACGAGCAGTACTTC. Translation gives CASSLTSGRNYEQYF.

The gene calls are TRBV2 and TRBJ2-2, with 10 bases matching TRBD2. This CDR3 region has 15 residues. V shed 4 bases, J shed 4 bases, and the junction held 3 bases outside the gene matches. Germline V gene data show CDR1 as SNHLY and CDR2 as FYNNEI. This CDR3 reads CASSGEREGTGELFF. The CDR3 nucleotides are TGTGCCAGCAGTGGCGAGCGGGAGGGCACCGGGGAGCTGTTTTTT.

This rearrangement joins TRBV5-1 to TRBJ1-4; 7 positions match TRBD1. The CDR3 runs to 14 residues. V shed 0 bases, J shed 5 bases, and the junction held 1 base outside the gene matches. The germline gives CDR1 SGHRS, CDR2 YFSETQ. The CDR3 spells CASSLAQGNEKLFF. CDR3 nucleotides: TGCGCCAGCAGCTTGGCACAGGGGAATGAAAAACTGTTTTTT.

The chain uses TRBV3-1 (or the pseudogene TRBV3-2) and TRBJ2-7; D possibly corresponds to TRBD1 (5 bases). This CDR3 region has 13 residues. The germline V gene has CDR1 LGHDT and CDR2 YNNKEL (reference sequence). Deletions cut 3 bases from V and 0 bases from J, with 6 bases between. The CDR3 region has the DNA TGTGCCAGCAGCCAGCAGGGCTCCTACGAGCAGTACTTC. Its translation: CASSQQGSYEQYF.

The chain links TRBV10-3 to TRBJ2-1, with TRBD2 identical over 13 bases. Trimming at V came to 3 bases and at J to 8 bases, leaving 10 bases not matched to a gene. CDR1 is ENHRY and CDR2 is SYGVKD in the germline V gene. The length of the CDR3 is 17 residues. This chain's CDR3 is CAISDSTSGRAEDEQFF. CDR3 bases: TGTGCCATCAGTGATTCTACTAGCGGGAGGGCCGAGGATGAGCAGTTCTTC.

Turning to this clone: The final CDR3 position lacks the conserved phenylalanine or tryptophan, pointing to a likely read error. The limits of the CDR3 on the DNA are not certain, so only TCRdb's listed CDR3 is given. The V and J genes are TRBV11-2 and TRBJ2-3; TRBD2, the table's D call, was not compared with the DNA. CDR1 is SGHAT and CDR2 is FQNNGV in the germline V gene. A total of 9 residues make up the CDR3, ends included. The chain's CDR3 is CASSSPPPS.

This sequence joins TRBV6-2 or TRBV6-3 and TRBJ1-1; D might be TRBD1 (6 bases). V was trimmed by 0 bases and J by 0 bases, leaving 8 bases between them. CDR1 is MNHEY, CDR2 SVGEGT, per germline. The CDR3 loop spans 15 amino acids. CDR3 region: CASSYSQGLNTEAFF. The CDR3 DNA follows: TGTGCCAGCAGTTACTCGCAGGGGCTGAACACTGAAGCTTTCTTT.

V gene TRBV5-1 combines with J gene TRBJ2-3; 8 positions agree with TRBD2. J was trimmed by 4 bases and V by 0 bases; bases with no gene match: 4. The CDR3 is made up of 15 amino acids. Germline values: CDR1 SGHRS, CDR2 YFSETQ. The chain's CDR3 is CASSLAGGGSDTQYF. The CDR3 nucleotides are TGCGCCAGCAGCTTGGCTGGCGGGGGGTCAGATACGCAGTATTTT.

The chain recombines TRBV10-3 with TRBJ1-5; unclear D gene. Germline CDR1 is ENHRY and CDR2 is SYGVKD. V dropped 7 bases and J dropped 3 bases, with 13 bases sitting between them. The CDR3 loop spans 14 amino acids. CDR3 sequence (DNA): TGTGCCATCAATAAGGAGGGAGACAATCAGCCCCAGCATTTT. It encodes CAINKEGDNQPQHF.

This chain joins TRBV4-3 and TRBJ2-3; the match to TRBD2 covers 7 bases. The germline V gene encodes CDR1 LGHNA and CDR2 YSLEER. Losses at the gene ends were 4 bases for V and 2 bases for J; bases not matched to a gene: 12. CDR3 size: 17 residues. The CDR3 nucleotides are TGCGCCAGCAGCCGGGAAAGTGGGAGGGCCGCCACAGATACGCAGTATTTT. This translates into CASSRESGRAATDTQYF.

This clone was detected once. The chain couples TRBV5-1 to TRBJ2-2; TRBD1 matches at 7 bases. V shed 4 bases, J shed 2 bases, and the junction held 8 bases outside the gene matches. Germline V gene sequence: CDR1 SGHRS, CDR2 YFSETQ. There are 16 residues in the CDR3. The CDR3 reads CASSTGTARNTGELFF. CDR3 nucleotides: TGCGCCAGCAGCACCGGGACAGCACGCAACACCGGGGAGCTGTTTTTT. Drawing the rest from reference TRBV5-1 and TRBJ2-2, the complete variable domain is KAGVTQTPRYLIKTRGQQVTLSCSPISGHRSVSWYQQTPGQGLQFLFEYFSETQRNKGNFPGRFSGRQFSNSRSEMNVSTLELGDSALYLCASSTGTARNTGELFFGEGSRLTVL.